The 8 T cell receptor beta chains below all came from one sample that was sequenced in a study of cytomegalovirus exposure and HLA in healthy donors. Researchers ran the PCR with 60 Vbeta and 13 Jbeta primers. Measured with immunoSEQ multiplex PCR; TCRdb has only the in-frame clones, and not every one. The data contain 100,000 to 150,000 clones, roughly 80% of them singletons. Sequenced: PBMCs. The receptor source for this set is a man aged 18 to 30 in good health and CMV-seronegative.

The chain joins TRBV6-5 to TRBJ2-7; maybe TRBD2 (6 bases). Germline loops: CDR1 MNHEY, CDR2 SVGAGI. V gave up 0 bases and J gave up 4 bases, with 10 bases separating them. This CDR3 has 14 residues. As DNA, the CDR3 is TGTGCCAGCAGTTACTCCCTGGGGGGTTACGAGCAGTACTTC. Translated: CASSYSLGGYEQYF.

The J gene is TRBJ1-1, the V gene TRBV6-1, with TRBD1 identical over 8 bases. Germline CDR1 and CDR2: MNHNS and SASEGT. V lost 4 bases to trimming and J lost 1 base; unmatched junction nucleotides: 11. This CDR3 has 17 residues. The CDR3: CASSVGQAAAWNTEAFF. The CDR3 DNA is TGTGCCAGCAGTGTGGGACAGGCAGCCGCTTGGAACACTGAAGCTTTCTTT.

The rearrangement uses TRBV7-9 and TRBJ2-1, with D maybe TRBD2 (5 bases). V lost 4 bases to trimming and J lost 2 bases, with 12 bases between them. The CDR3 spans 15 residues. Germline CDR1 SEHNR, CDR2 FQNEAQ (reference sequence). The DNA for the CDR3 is TGTGCCAGCAGCTCGCTAGCCAGCCCCTACAATGAGCAGTTCTTC. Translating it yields CASSSLASPYNEQFF.

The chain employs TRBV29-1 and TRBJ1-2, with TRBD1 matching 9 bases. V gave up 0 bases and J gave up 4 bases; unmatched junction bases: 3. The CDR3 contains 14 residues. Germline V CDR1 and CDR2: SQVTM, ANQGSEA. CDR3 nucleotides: TGCAGCGTTGAAGATCGGGGACAGGGCTATGGCTACACCTTC. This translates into CSVEDRGQGYGYTF.

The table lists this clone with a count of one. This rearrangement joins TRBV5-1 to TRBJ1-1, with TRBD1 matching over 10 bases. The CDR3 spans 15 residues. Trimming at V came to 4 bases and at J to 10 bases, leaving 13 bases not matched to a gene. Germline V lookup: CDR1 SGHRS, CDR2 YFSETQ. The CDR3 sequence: CASSVLGQGMEGAFF. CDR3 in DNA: TGCGCCAGCAGCGTCTTGGGACAGGGGATGGAGGGAGCTTTCTTT.

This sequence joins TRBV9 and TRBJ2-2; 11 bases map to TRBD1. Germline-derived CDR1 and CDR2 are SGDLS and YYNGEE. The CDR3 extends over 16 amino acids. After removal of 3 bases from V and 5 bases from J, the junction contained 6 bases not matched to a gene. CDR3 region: CASSEGDRGETGELFF. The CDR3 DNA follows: TGTGCCAGCAGCGAGGGGGACAGGGGGGAAACCGGGGAGCTGTTTTTT.

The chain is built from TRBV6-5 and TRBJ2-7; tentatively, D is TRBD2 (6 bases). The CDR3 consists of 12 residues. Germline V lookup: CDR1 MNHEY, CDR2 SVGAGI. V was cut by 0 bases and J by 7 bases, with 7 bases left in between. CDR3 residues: CASSYSGGEQYF. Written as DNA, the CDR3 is TGTGCCAGCAGTTACTCTGGGGGGGAGCAGTACTTC.

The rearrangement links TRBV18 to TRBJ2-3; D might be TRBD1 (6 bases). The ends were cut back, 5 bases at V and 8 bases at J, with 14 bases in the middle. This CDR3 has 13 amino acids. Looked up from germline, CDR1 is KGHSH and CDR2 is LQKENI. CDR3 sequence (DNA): TGTGCCAGCTCAAACGCACAGGGCGGTACGCAGTATTTT. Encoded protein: CASSNAQGGTQYF. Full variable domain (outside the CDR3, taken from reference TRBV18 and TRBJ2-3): NAGVMQNPRHLVRRRGQEARLRCSPMKGHSHVYWYRQLPEEGLKFMVYLQKENIIDESGMPKERFSAEFPKEGPSILRIQQVVRGDSAAYFCASSNAQGGTQYFGPGTRLTVL.